These T cell receptor beta chains were read from a single sample in a study of T-cell reconstitution after alpha-beta-depleted transplantation in children. TCRdb recomputed calls from the PCR reads with MiXCR, one row per CDR3 protein. In the table there are about 610,000 distinct CDR3 sequences, about 10% of which are singletons. Sequencing was performed on PBMCs from the stem cell graft donor, taken from the stem cell graft. The receptors come from a human donor who donated a stem cell graft to a child with acute myeloid leukemia. The CDR3 runs from the conserved cysteine through the conserved F or W. A D gene is named only where the DNA matches it firmly. Size tells how often a clone was seen (once, few, many) or the class of an expanded clone, and some rows leave it out.

-	TRBJ2-1	TRBV4-3	few	CASSTQTLGNNEQFF	TGCGCCAGCAGCACACAAACTCTCGGCAACAATGAGCAGTTCTTC
-	TRBJ2-1	TRBV9	once	CASSPASLERSYNEQFF	TGTGCCAGCAGCCCCGCCTCCTTGGAGCGCTCCTACAATGAGCAGTTCTTC
TRBD2	TRBJ2-7	TRBV4-3	-	CASSPGLAVLATYEQYF	TGCGCCAGCAGCCCGGGACTAGCGGTTCTAGCCACCTACGAGCAGTACTTC
-	TRBJ2-7	TRBV7-9	many	CASSVTGNYEQYF	TGTGCCAGCAGCGTTACAGGGAACTACGAGCAGTACTTC
-	TRBJ2-7	TRBV20-1	-	CSARPDVTYEQYF	TGCAGTGCTAGACCCGACGTCACCTACGAGCAGTACTTC
-	TRBJ2-7	TRBV11-2	many	CASSLDVPIRGYEQYF	TGTGCCAGCAGCTTAGATGTCCCCATACGGGGCTACGAGCAGTACTTC
TRBD2	TRBJ2-1	TRBV19	-	CASSIDQLAGEGEQFF	TGTGCCAGTAGTATAGATCAACTAGCGGGAGAAGGGGAGCAGTTCTTC
-	TRBJ2-5	TRBV20-1	-	CSAQSVQGHQETQYF	TGCAGTGCGCAATCCGTACAGGGCCACCAAGAGACCCAGTACTTC
-	TRBJ2-5	TRBV7-2	many	CASTQTWAQQETQYF	TGTGCCAGCACGCAAACCTGGGCACAGCAAGAGACCCAGTACTTC
-	TRBJ2-7	TRBV7-9	-	CASTQTHSYEQYF	TGTGCCAGCACCCAGACTCACTCCTACGAGCAGTACTTC
-	TRBJ1-1	TRBV3-1	many	CASSPGTLEAFF	TGTGCCAGCAGCCCTGGGACCCTAGAAGCTTTCTTT
TRBD2	TRBJ2-7	TRBV28	-	CAASRTSGKSYEQYF	TGTGCCGCCAGTCGGACTAGCGGTAAATCCTACGAGCAGTACTTC
TRBD2	TRBJ2-7	TRBV27	-	CASTPTGPAGGGYEQYF	TGTGCCAGCACTCCGACAGGCCCAGCGGGAGGTGGGTACGAGCAGTACTTC
TRBD2	TRBJ2-7	TRBV3-1	many	CASSPLPGGSFSYEQYF	TGTGCCAGCAGCCCATTACCGGGAGGGTCCTTCTCCTACGAGCAGTACTTC
-	TRBJ2-7	TRBV27	many	CASRSKLGSYEQYF	TGTGCCAGCAGGAGCAAACTAGGGTCCTACGAGCAGTACTTC
TRBD1	TRBJ2-1	TRBV3-1	few	CASSRSGQALNEQFF	TGTGCCAGCAGCCGGTCAGGACAGGCCCTCAATGAGCAGTTCTTC
-	TRBJ1-2	TRBV6-1	-	CASSESQVTGYTF	TGTGCCAGCAGTGAATCACAGGTGACTGGCTACACCTTC
TRBD2	TRBJ2-3	TRBV7-2	few	CASSRTAGNTDTQYF	TGTGCCAGCAGTCGCACAGCGGGGAACACAGATACGCAGTATTTT
TRBD1	TRBJ2-1	TRBV20-1	few	CSARDREEIWEQFF	TGCAGTGCGAGGGACAGGGAGGAGATTTGGGAGCAGTTCTTC
-	TRBJ2-3	TRBV20-1	few	CSATQSGGTDTQYF	TGCAGTGCTACCCAGTCAGGGGGCACAGATACGCAGTATTTT
-	TRBJ2-1	TRBV10-3	-	CAISEVASRNNEQFF	TGTGCCATCAGTGAGGTCGCTAGCAGAAACAATGAGCAGTTCTTC
TRBD2	TRBJ2-2	TRBV20-1	many	CSARLSGSGTGELFF	TGCAGTGCTAGGCTTAGCGGGAGCGGGACCGGGGAGCTGTTTTTT
-	TRBJ2-1	TRBV7-3	-	CASRTMAGHTPSNELFF	TGTGCCAGCAGGACTATGGCAGGACATACCCCGAGCAATGAGCTGTTCTTC
-	TRBJ2-7	TRBV4-2	many	CASSPHWARLNSYEQYF	TGTGCCAGCAGCCCCCACTGGGCCAGGTTGAACTCCTACGAGCAGTACTTC
-	TRBJ2-7	TRBV12-3/TRBV12-4	many	CASSSHREQYF	TGTGCCAGCAGTTCCCATCGCGAGCAGTACTTC
-	TRBJ1-5	TRBV6-2/TRBV6-3	-	CASSYSGSGNQPQHF	TGTGCCAGCAGTTACTCGGGCAGCGGCAATCAGCCCCAGCATTTT
-	TRBJ2-2	TRBV5-1	few	CASSLRPTPDTGELFF	TGCGCCAGCAGCTTGAGGCCAACCCCGGACACCGGGGAGCTGTTTTTT
TRBD2	TRBJ2-4	TRBV20-1	few	CSARSGRGDIQYF	TGCAGTGCTCGTAGCGGGAGGGGCGACATTCAGTACTTC
TRBD2	TRBJ2-1	TRBV7-8	-	CASSSLAGNFNEQFF	TGTGCCAGCAGCTCGCTAGCGGGGAATTTCAATGAGCAGTTCTTC
TRBD2	TRBJ2-1	TRBV27	few	CASSLSGPGLAGVLDLNEQFF	TGTGCCAGCAGTTTATCCGGTCCGGGACTAGCGGGAGTTCTAGATTTAAATGAGCAGTTCTTC
TRBD2	TRBJ2-1	TRBV20-1	many	CSARGGTSLPLF	TGCAGTGCTAGGGGGGGGACTAGTCTCCCCCTCTTC